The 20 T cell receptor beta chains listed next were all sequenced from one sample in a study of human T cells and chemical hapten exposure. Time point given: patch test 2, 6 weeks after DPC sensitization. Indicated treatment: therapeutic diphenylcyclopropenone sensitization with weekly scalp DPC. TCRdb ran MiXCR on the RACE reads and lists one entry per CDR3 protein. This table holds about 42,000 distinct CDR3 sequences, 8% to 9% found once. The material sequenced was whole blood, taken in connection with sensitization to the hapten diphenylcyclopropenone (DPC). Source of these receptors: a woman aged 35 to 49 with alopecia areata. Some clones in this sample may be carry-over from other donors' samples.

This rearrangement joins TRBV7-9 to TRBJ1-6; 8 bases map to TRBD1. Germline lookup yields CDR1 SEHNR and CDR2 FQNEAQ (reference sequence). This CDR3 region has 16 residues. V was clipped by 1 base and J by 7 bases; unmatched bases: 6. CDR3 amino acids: CASSLGRTGGNSPLHF. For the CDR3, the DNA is TGTGCCAGCAGCTTAGGTCGTACAGGGGGAAATTCACCCCTCCACTTT.

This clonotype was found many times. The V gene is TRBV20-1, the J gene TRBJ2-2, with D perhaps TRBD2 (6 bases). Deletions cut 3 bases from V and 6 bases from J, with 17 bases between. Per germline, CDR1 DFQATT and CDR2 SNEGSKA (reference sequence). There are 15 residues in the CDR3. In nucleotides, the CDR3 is TGCAGTGCTAGTACCACTAGCCCCCCTCCCGGGGAGCTGTTTTTT. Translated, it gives CSASTTSPPPGELFF.

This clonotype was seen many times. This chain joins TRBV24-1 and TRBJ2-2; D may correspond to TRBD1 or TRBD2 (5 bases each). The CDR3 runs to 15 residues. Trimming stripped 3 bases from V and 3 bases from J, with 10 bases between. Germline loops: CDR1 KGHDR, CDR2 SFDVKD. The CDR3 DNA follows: TGTGCCACCAGTGATGGGGACCCATACACCGGGGAGCTGTTTTTT. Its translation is CATSDGDPYTGELFF.

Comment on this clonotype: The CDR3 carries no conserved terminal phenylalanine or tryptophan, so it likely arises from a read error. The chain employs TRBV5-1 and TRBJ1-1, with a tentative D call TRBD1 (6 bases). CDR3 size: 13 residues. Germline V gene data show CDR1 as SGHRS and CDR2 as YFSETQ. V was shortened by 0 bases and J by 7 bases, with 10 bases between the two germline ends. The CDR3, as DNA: TGCGCCAGCAGCTTGGAGGACAGCCTTGAAGCTTTCTTA. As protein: CASSLEDSLEAFL.

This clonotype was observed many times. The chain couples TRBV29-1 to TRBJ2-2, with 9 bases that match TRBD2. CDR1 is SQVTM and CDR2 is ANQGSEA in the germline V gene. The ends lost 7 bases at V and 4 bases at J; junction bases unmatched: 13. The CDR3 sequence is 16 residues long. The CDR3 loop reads CSANGASGDSTGELFF. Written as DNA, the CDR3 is TGCAGCGCGAATGGGGCTAGCGGGGATTCCACCGGGGAGCTGTTTTTT.

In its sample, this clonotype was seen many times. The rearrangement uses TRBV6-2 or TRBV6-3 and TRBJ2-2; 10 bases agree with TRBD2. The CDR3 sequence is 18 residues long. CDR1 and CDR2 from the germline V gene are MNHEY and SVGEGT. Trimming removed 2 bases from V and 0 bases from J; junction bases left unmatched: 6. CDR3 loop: CASSYRLLAGANTGELFF. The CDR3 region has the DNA TGTGCCAGCAGTTACCGCCTTCTAGCGGGGGCGAACACCGGGGAGCTGTTTTTT.

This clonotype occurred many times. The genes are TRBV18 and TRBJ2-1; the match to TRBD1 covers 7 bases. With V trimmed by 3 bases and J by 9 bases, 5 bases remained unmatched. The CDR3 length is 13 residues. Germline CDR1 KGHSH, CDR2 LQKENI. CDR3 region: CASSPDREGEQFF. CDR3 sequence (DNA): TGTGCCAGCTCACCCGACAGGGAAGGTGAGCAGTTCTTC.

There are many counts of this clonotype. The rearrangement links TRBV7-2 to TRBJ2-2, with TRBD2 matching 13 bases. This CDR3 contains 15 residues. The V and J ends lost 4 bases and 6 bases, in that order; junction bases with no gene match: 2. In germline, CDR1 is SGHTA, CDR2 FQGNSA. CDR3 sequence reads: CASSSGLAGAGELFF. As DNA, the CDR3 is TGTGCCAGCAGCTCCGGACTAGCGGGAGCCGGGGAGCTGTTTTTT.

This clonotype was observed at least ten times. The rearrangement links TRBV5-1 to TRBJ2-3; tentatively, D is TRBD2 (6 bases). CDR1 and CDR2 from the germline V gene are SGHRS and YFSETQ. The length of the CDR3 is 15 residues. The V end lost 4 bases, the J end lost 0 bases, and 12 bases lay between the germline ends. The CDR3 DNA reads TGCGCCAGCAGCCCGGTGGGGGGAAGCACAGATACGCAGTATTTT. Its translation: CASSPVGGSTDTQYF.

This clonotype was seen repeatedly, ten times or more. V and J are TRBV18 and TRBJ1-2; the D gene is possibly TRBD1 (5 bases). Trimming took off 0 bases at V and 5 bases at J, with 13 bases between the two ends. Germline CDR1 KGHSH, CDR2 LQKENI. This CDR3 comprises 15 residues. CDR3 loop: CASSPPMWEGYGYTF. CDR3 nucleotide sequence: TGTGCCAGCTCACCACCCATGTGGGAGGGGTATGGCTACACCTTC.

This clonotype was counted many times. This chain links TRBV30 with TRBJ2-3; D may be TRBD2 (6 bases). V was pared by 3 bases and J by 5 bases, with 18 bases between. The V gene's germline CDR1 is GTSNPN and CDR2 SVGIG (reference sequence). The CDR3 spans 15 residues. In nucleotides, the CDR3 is TGTGCCTGGAGAGGGCGGGGCCCGGGAAGAGATACGCAGTATTTT. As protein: CAWRGRGPGRDTQYF.

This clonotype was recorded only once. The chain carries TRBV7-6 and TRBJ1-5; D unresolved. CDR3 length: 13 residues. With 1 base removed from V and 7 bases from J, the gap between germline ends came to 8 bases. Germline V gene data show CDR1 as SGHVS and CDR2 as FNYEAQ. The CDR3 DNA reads TGTGCCAGCAGCTTAGAGTTTTCCCAGCCCCAGCATTTT. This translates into CASSLEFSQPQHF. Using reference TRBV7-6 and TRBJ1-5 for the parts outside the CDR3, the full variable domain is GAGVSQSPRYKVTKRGQDVALRCDPISGHVSLYWYRQALGQGPEFLTYFNYEAQQDKSGLPNDRFSAERPEGSISTLTIQRTEQRDSAMYRCASSLEFSQPQHFGDGTRLSIL.

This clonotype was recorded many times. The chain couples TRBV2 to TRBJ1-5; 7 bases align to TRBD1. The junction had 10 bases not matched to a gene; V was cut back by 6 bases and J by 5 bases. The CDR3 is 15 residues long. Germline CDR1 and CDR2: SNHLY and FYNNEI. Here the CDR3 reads CASSAGTATHQPQHF. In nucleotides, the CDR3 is TGTGCCAGCAGCGCCGGGACAGCGACTCATCAGCCCCAGCATTTT.

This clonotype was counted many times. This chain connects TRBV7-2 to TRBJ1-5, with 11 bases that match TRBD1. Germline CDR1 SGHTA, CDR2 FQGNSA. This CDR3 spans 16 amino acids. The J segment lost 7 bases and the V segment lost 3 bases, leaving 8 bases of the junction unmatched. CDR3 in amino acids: CASSFLGQGAEQPQHF. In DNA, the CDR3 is TGTGCCAGCAGCTTTCTCGGACAGGGGGCGGAACAGCCCCAGCATTTT.

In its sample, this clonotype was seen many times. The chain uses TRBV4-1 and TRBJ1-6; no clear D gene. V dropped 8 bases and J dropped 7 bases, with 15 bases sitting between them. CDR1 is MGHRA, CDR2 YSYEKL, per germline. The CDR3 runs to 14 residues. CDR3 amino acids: CASALIPRNSPLHF. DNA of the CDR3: TGCGCCAGCGCCTTAATCCCACGGAATTCACCCCTCCACTTT.

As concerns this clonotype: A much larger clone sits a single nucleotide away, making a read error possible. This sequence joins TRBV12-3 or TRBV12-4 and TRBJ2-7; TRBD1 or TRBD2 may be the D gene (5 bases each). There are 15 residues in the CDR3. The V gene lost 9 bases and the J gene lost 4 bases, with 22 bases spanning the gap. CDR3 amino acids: CARRRFETEIYEQYF. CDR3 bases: TGTGCCAGGAGGAGGTTCGAGACAGAGATTTACGAGCAGTACTTC.

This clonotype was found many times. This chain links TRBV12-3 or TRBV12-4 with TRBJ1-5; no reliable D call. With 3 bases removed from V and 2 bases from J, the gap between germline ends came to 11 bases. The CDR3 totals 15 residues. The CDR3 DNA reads TGTGCCAGCAGTTTTGTGGGGTCGGGCAATCAGCCCCAGCATTTT. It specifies CASSFVGSGNQPQHF.

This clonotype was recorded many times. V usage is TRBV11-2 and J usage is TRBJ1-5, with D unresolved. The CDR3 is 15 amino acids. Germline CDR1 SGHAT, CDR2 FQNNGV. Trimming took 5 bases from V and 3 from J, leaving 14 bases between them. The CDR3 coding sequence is TGTGCCAGCAGCCGCGACGGAAACTACAATCAGCCCCAGCATTTT. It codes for CASSRDGNYNQPQHF.

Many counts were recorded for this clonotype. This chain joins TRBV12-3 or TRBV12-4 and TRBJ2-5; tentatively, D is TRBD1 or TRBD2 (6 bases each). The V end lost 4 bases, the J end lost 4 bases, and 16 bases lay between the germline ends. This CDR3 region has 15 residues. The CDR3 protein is CASSSFLQGGETQYF. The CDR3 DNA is TGTGCCAGCAGTTCCTTCCTACAGGGAGGAGAGACCCAGTACTTC.

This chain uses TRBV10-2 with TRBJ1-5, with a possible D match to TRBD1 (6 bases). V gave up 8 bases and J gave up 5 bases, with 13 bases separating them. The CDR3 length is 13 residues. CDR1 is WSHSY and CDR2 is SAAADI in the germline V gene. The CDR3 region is CASGGGAYQPQHF. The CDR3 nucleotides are TGCGCCAGCGGGGGGGGGGCGTATCAGCCCCAGCATTTT.